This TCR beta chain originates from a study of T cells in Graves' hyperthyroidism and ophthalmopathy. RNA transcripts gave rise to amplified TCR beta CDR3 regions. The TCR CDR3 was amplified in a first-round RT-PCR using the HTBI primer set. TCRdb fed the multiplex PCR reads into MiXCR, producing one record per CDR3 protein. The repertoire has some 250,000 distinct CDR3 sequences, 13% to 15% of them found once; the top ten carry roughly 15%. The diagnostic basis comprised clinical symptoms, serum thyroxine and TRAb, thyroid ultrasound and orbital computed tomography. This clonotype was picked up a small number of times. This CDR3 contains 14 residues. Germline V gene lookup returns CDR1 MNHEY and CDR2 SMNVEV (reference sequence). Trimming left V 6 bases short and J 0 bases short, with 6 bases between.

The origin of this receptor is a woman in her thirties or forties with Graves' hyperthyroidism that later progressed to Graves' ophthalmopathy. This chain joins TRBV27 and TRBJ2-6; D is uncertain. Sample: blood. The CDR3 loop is CASRSYSGANVLTF. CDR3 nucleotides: TGTGCCAGCAGGTCCTACTCTGGGGCCAACGTCCTGACTTTC.